The 27 T cell receptor beta chains below all came from one sample that was sequenced in a study of T cells expressing NK-cell markers. TCRdb re-called the 5' RACE reads, yielding one record per CDR3 amino acid sequence without DNA. Its table lists about 390,000 distinct CDR3 sequences. The sample comprised blood T cells: a sorted CD56 or NKG2C T cell subset, CD4+ or CD8+ T cells, or bulk PBMC T cells (not recorded which). The receptor set was obtained from a woman aged 50 to 60 in good health.

The chain links TRBV29-1 to TRBJ2-5; TCRdb's D gene call, TRBD1, goes unchecked for lack of DNA. The CDR3 totals 12 residues. The germline gives CDR1 SQVTM, CDR2 ANQGSEA. The CDR3 region is CSVVPLGETQYF.

V gene TRBV11-2 combines with J gene TRBJ2-1. The CDR3 sequence is 13 residues long. Looked up from germline, CDR1 is SGHAT and CDR2 is FQNNGV. CDR3 region: CASTTRRMGEQFF. The full variable domain, rest sourced from reference TRBV11-2 and TRBJ2-1, is EAGVAQSPRYKIIEKRQSVAFWCNPISGHATLYWYQQILGQGPKLLIQFQNNGVVDDSQLPKDRFSAERLKGVDSTLKIQPAKLEDSAVYLCASTTRRMGEQFFGPGTRLTVL.

The CDR3 loop is CASGGLAGTGELFF. V gene TRBV6-5 combines with J gene TRBJ2-2; TCRdb calls TRBD2, which cannot be checked without DNA. There are 14 residues in the CDR3. Germline CDR1 is MNHEY and CDR2 is SVGAGI.

This chain joins TRBV19 and TRBJ1-5. The CDR3 runs to 13 residues. Germline V gene lookup returns CDR1 LNHDA and CDR2 SQIVND (reference sequence). The CDR3 loop is CASSRVSNQPQHF.

This chain links TRBV12-3 or TRBV12-4 with TRBJ1-2; TCRdb's D gene call, TRBD1, goes unchecked for lack of DNA. This CDR3 contains 15 residues. The CDR3 region is CASSTLGTGGYGYTF.

The chain employs TRBV2 and TRBJ2-2; the D call of TRBD1 rests on TCRdb alone, since no DNA is present to check it. Germline V gene data show CDR1 as SNHLY and CDR2 as FYNNEI. The CDR3 has 20 residues. The CDR3 loop is CASSGVGGFERKLNTGELFF.

This chain uses TRBV20-1 with TRBJ2-1; as DNA is missing, the TRBD2 call by TCRdb cannot be tested. Germline loops: CDR1 DFQATT, CDR2 SNEGSKA (reference sequence). This CDR3 is 15 amino acids long. CDR3 region: CSARLAGAPYNEQFF.

The chain uses TRBV5-5 and TRBJ2-2; with no DNA, the TCRdb D assignment of TRBD1 cannot be verified. The CDR3 loop spans 16 amino acids. Germline CDR1 reads SGHKS; CDR2 reads YYEKEE (reference sequence). The CDR3 loop is CASSFLGGTTSGELFF.

V is TRBV5-1 and J is TRBJ2-3; as DNA is missing, the TRBD2 call by TCRdb cannot be tested. The CDR3 has 18 residues. The germline gives CDR1 SGHRS, CDR2 YFSETQ. This CDR3 reads CASSLEGRLAGVSDTQYF.

This chain connects TRBV7-2 to TRBJ2-1; TCRdb lists TRBD1, though no DNA is available to test this call. There are 12 residues in the CDR3. CDR1 is SGHTA, CDR2 FQGNSA, per germline. The CDR3 reads CASRPPGLAQFF.

This chain uses TRBV30 with TRBJ2-1; TCRdb's D call, TRBD2, is unchecked because there is no DNA. The germline V gene encodes CDR1 GTSNPN and CDR2 SVGIG (reference sequence). This CDR3 contains 15 residues. This CDR3 is CAWTPGTSGHNEQFF.

The V gene is TRBV7-8, the J gene TRBJ2-4; TCRdb outputs TRBD1, but without DNA this stays unchecked. This CDR3 contains 13 residues. The germline V gene encodes CDR1 SGHVS and CDR2 FQNEAQ. CDR3 sequence: CASSPGDKNIQYF.

The chain links TRBV5-1 to TRBJ2-2. This CDR3 has 15 amino acids. Germline lookup yields CDR1 SGHRS and CDR2 YFSETQ. CDR3 loop: CASSLGGANTGELFF.

The chain has TRBV24-1 and TRBJ2-1; as DNA is missing, the TRBD2 call by TCRdb cannot be tested. CDR1 KGHDR and CDR2 SFDVKD come from the germline V gene. The CDR3 contains 15 residues. CDR3: CATRRTGGSVHEQFF.

This chain links TRBV14 with TRBJ2-7; TCRdb designates TRBD1, a call that cannot be tested without DNA. This CDR3 spans 13 amino acids. Germline CDR1 and CDR2: SGHDN and FVKESK. CDR3 region: CASSFNPTAEQYF.

The genes are TRBV7-3 and TRBJ2-1; TCRdb names TRBD2, which stays unverified in the absence of DNA. The CDR3 is 15 residues long. Germline CDR1 reads SGHTA; CDR2 reads FQGTGA. CDR3 region: CASSIRLAGHNEQFF.

The V and J genes are TRBV24-1 and TRBJ2-5; the D call from TCRdb, TRBD1, cannot be confirmed without DNA. Germline V lookup: CDR1 KGHDR, CDR2 SFDVKD. The CDR3 totals 16 residues. The CDR3 protein is CATSATPDRGIETQYF.

The V gene is TRBV10-3, the J gene TRBJ2-1. The CDR3 extends over 16 amino acids. Germline assignment: CDR1 ENHRY and CDR2 SYGVKD. The CDR3 sequence: CAISESWTERGHEQFF.

This chain joins TRBV28 and TRBJ2-2; TCRdb's D gene call, TRBD2, goes unchecked for lack of DNA. This CDR3 is built from 19 residues. Germline CDR1 is MDHEN and CDR2 is SYDVKM. Here the CDR3 reads CASSSRTLSGRKNTGELFF.

V usage is TRBV14 and J usage is TRBJ2-5; absent DNA, TCRdb's TRBD2 call cannot be checked. Looked up from germline, CDR1 is SGHDN and CDR2 is FVKESK. This CDR3 comprises 19 residues. CDR3 residues: CASSQRRGSASGTQETQYF.

The chain combines TRBV5-1 with TRBJ1-2; TCRdb's D call of TRBD1 is untestable without DNA. Germline V gene sequence: CDR1 SGHRS, CDR2 YFSETQ. The CDR3 extends over 14 amino acids. This CDR3 reads CASRGTGDNYGYTF.

V gene TRBV10-1 combines with J gene TRBJ2-5; with no DNA, the TCRdb D assignment of TRBD1 cannot be verified. The CDR3 extends over 16 amino acids. Germline-derived CDR1 and CDR2 are WNHNN and SYGVQD (reference sequence). CDR3 loop: CASSDPGQGIQETQYF.

V usage is TRBV12-3 or TRBV12-4 and J usage is TRBJ2-2; checking the TCRdb D call of TRBD2 is not possible without DNA. The CDR3 length is 14 residues. The CDR3 spells CASSQGLYTGELFF.

The V call is TRBV4-1, the J call TRBJ2-3; the D call from TCRdb, TRBD2, cannot be confirmed without DNA. CDR1 and CDR2 (germline): MGHRA, YSYEKL. The CDR3 is 16 residues long. CDR3 region: CASSPHLAGGEHTQYF.

The chain links TRBV6-2 or TRBV6-3 to TRBJ2-2; the D gene TCRdb calls, TRBD2, cannot be checked with no DNA. Germline V CDR1 and CDR2: MNHEY, SVGEGT. This CDR3 has 18 residues. The CDR3 reads CASNLLRHGGNGTGELFF.

V usage is TRBV4-1 and J usage is TRBJ2-5; the TCRdb call, TRBD1, lacks DNA for checking. The CDR3 consists of 16 residues. Germline V lookup: CDR1 MGHRA, CDR2 YSYEKL. The CDR3 here is CASSQGYRGLGETQYF.

The chain joins TRBV10-3 to TRBJ2-5; TCRdb's D gene call, TRBD2, goes unchecked for lack of DNA. The CDR3 spans 15 residues. The V gene's germline CDR1 is ENHRY and CDR2 SYGVKD. CDR3 amino acids: CAASPSGRQQETQYF.